This is a list of T cell receptor beta chains from one sample in a study of OX40 agonist ivuxolimab in advanced cancers. The data were produced by immunoSEQ multiplex PCR, yet TCRdb's version contains in-frame clones alone and is incomplete. The table records some 83,000 clones, around 84% of them present only once. Source: CD4+ or CD8+ T cells sorted from blood, taken in a trial of the OX40 agonist ivuxolimab. Receptor source: an adult with an advanced solid tumor such as melanoma, head and neck, liver or kidney cancer. The CDR3 runs from the conserved cysteine through the conserved F or W. The D gene is left open where the match is weak. Clone sizes are given selectively: once, few, many, or a class where the clone is expanded.

CDR3 DNA	CDR3 protein	D gene	J gene	V gene	clone size
TGTGCCAGCAGTGACCGACTACTTCAAGAGACCCAGTACTTC	CASSDRLLQETQYF	.	TRBJ2-5	TRBV2	.
TGCGCCAGCAGCCGGGGGCCCTACGAGCAGTACTTC	CASSRGPYEQYF	.	TRBJ2-7	TRBV5-1	.
TGCGCCAGCAGCCAAGAAAGCAGGGCTGCAACTAATGAAAAACTGTTTTTT	CASSQESRAATNEKLFF	.	TRBJ1-4	TRBV4-3	.
TGTGCCAGCAGCCGACAGGGGGCTAGGGGCTACACCTTC	CASSRQGARGYTF	TRBD1	TRBJ1-2	TRBV5-4	.
TGTGCCAGTAGTTTTACTAGCGGGGGGGCCTCCAATGAGCAGTTCTTC	CASSFTSGGASNEQFF	TRBD2	TRBJ2-1	TRBV19	.
TGTGCCATCAGTATCAACTACGAGCAGTACTTC	CAISINYEQYF	.	TRBJ2-7	TRBV10-3	.
TGTGCCAGCAGCCCCCCTGGGGGGACTAACTATGGCTACACCTTC	CASSPPGGTNYGYTF	.	TRBJ1-2	TRBV11-2	.
TGCGCCAGCAGCTTGGCTCTAGCGGGAAGAGAGACCCAGTACTTC	CASSLALAGRETQYF	TRBD2	TRBJ2-5	TRBV5-1	.
TGCGCCAGCAAGGGGGGAAGCAATCAGCCCCAGCATTTT	CASKGGSNQPQHF	.	TRBJ1-5	TRBV10-2	few
TGTGCCAGCACCGTAGCGGGAGGGCCCTACGAGCAGTACTTC	CASTVAGGPYEQYF	TRBD2	TRBJ2-7	TRBV7-2	.
TGCGCCAGCAGCTTGGTGGCAGGTAGGGCCAAAAACATTCAGTACTTC	CASSLVAGRAKNIQYF	.	TRBJ2-4	TRBV5-1	.
TGTGCCTGGAGTACGACAGGGGGAAGAGAGACCCAGTACTTC	CAWSTTGGRETQYF	TRBD1	TRBJ2-5	TRBV30	.
TGCGCCAGCAGCTTGGCGGACAATCGTGGAGGCTACACCTTC	CASSLADNRGGYTF	.	TRBJ1-2	TRBV5-1	few
TGCGCCAGCAGCCAAGATTTGGGACTAGCGGGGGGTCAAGAGACCCAGTACTTC	CASSQDLGLAGGQETQYF	TRBD2	TRBJ2-5	TRBV4-1	.
TGTGCCAGCAGCTTAGTAGTACAGGGCGGCGGGGAGCTGTTTTTT	CASSLVVQGGGELFF	.	TRBJ2-2	TRBV7-6	.
TGCAGTGCGGGGGCCGGGGAGACCCAGTACTTC	CSAGAGETQYF	.	TRBJ2-5	TRBV20-1	.
TGTGCCAGCAGCTTAGGGGCTAGCGGGATCAATGAGCAGTTCTTC	CASSLGASGINEQFF	TRBD2	TRBJ2-1	TRBV7-6	.
TGTGCCTGGAGTCCCCTCCAGCGGATCTACGAGCAGTACTTC	CAWSPLQRIYEQYF	.	TRBJ2-7	TRBV30	.
TGTGCCAGTAGTATTAGGACAGGGGATCAGCCCCAGCATTTT	CASSIRTGDQPQHF	TRBD1	TRBJ1-5	TRBV19	.
TGTGCCAGCAACAGGGGAACTGGTCAGCCCCAGCATTTT	CASNRGTGQPQHF	TRBD1	TRBJ1-5	TRBV9	.
TGTGCCAGCAGCCCCGAGGGGGACCCCTACGAGCAGTACTTC	CASSPEGDPYEQYF	.	TRBJ2-7	TRBV9	.
TGTGCCTGGAGGGAGGTGGCAAAGAGTGGGGATGGCTACACCTTC	CAWREVAKSGDGYTF	.	TRBJ1-2	TRBV30	.
TGTGCCAGCAGCTCCGACAACACGGATACGCAGTATTTT	CASSSDNTDTQYF	.	TRBJ2-3	TRBV7-9	.
TGTGCCAGCAGTTTATTAGGGACTAGCGGGTTCTACGAGCAGTACTTC	CASSLLGTSGFYEQYF	TRBD2	TRBJ2-7	TRBV27	.
TGCGCCAGCAGCGGGGGACTAGCGGGGGCCCAGAAGTATTTT	CASSGGLAGAQKYF	TRBD2	TRBJ2-3	TRBV5-1	.
TGCGCCAGCAGCCAAGATCTTCCGGACATTCAGTACTTC	CASSQDLPDIQYF	.	TRBJ2-4	TRBV4-3	.
TGTGCCAGCAGCTGGACAGCTTCCAATCAGCCCCAGCATTTT	CASSWTASNQPQHF	.	TRBJ1-5	TRBV27	.
TGTGCCAGCAGCCCCAGCTTGGAGGACTATGGCTACACCTTC	CASSPSLEDYGYTF	.	TRBJ1-2	TRBV7-9	.
TGTGCCACCAGCAGAGGTCAGAATCAGCCCCAGCATTTT	CATSRGQNQPQHF	.	TRBJ1-5	TRBV15	once
TGTGCCAGCACCCAGACTAGCGGGGGGAACAATGAGCAGTTCTTC	CASTQTSGGNNEQFF	TRBD2	TRBJ2-1	TRBV4-2	.
TGTGCCAGCAGCTTGGAGACTAGCGGGGGGTGGGAGACCCAGTACTTC	CASSLETSGGWETQYF	TRBD2	TRBJ2-5	TRBV7-8	.
TGTGCCAGCAGCTTTTTAGCGTTGATCCAAGAGACCCAGTACTTC	CASSFLALIQETQYF	.	TRBJ2-5	TRBV7-9	.
TGTGCCAGCAGCTTCAGACTAGCGGGGGGGCGGGAGACCCAGTACTTC	CASSFRLAGGRETQYF	TRBD2	TRBJ2-5	TRBV5-6	.
TGTGCCAGCAGCTTGTTAAGCCGGGACAGGGGGCCGGGAGATACGCAGTATTTT	CASSLLSRDRGPGDTQYF	TRBD1	TRBJ2-3	TRBV5-6	.
TGTGCCAGCAGCTCCGACATTCCCTACGAGCAGTACTTC	CASSSDIPYEQYF	.	TRBJ2-7	TRBV25-1	.
TGTGCCAGCAGCTTAGGGGACAAGGACACTGAAGCTTTCTTT	CASSLGDKDTEAFF	.	TRBJ1-1	TRBV7-8	.
TGTGCCAGCAGCCAGCTAGGGCAAAACACTGAAGCTTTCTTT	CASSQLGQNTEAFF	.	TRBJ1-1	TRBV14	.
TGTGCCAGTAGCATCGACCACGGGGGGCCCCAGCATTTT	CASSIDHGGPQHF	.	TRBJ1-5	TRBV19	.
TGTGCCAGCAGTGACGGGGGGCGAAATGAAAAACTGTTTTTT	CASSDGGRNEKLFF	.	TRBJ1-4	TRBV6-1	.
TGTGCCAGCAGCCCCAGCGGGAGCTCCTACAATGAGCAGTTCTTC	CASSPSGSSYNEQFF	TRBD2	TRBJ2-1	TRBV7-9	once
TGTGCCAGCAGCTTAGGACTAGCTGAACAAGAGACCCAGTACTTC	CASSLGLAEQETQYF	TRBD2	TRBJ2-5	TRBV7-8	.
TGCGCCAGCAGCCAAGCCCTGGGTGAGGATACTGGAAACACCATATATTTT	CASSQALGEDTGNTIYF	.	TRBJ1-3	TRBV4-3	.
TGTGCCATCTCTCAGGGACTGCAGTACGAGCAGTACTTC	CAISQGLQYEQYF	.	TRBJ2-7	TRBV10-3	.
TGTGCCAGCTGCTCCGGGATGGTCACTGAAGCTTTCTTT	CASCSGMVTEAFF	.	TRBJ1-1	TRBV6-1	few
TGTGCCAGCAGCTTAGCGCCGGCAGACGGGACCCAGTACTTC	CASSLAPADGTQYF	.	TRBJ2-5	TRBV7-6	.
TGTGCCAGCAGCTCTCTGGACAGGGACACCGGGGAGCTGTTTTTT	CASSSLDRDTGELFF	TRBD1	TRBJ2-2	TRBV5-6	.
TGTGCCTGGAAAGGACAGAACCTCGGAAATTCACCCCTCCACTTT	CAWKGQNLGNSPLHF	.	TRBJ1-6	TRBV30	.
TGTGCCAGTAAAACGGGGGCTAACACTGAAGCTTTCTTT	CASKTGANTEAFF	.	TRBJ1-1	TRBV6-5	.
TGCAGCGCACGGACAGGGAGCGACTATGGCTACACCTTC	CSARTGSDYGYTF	TRBD1	TRBJ1-2	TRBV29-1	few
TGTGCCAGCAGCGAAAACGAAAATCAGCCCCAGCATTTT	CASSENENQPQHF	.	TRBJ1-5	TRBV7-6	.
TGTGCCAGCAGTGACCGCTTCGACAGGAATGAAAAACTGTTTTTT	CASSDRFDRNEKLFF	.	TRBJ1-4	TRBV25-1	.
TGTGCCAGCAGCTCGGGACTAGCGGGAGCTGATACGCAGTATTTT	CASSSGLAGADTQYF	TRBD2	TRBJ2-3	TRBV5-4	.
TGTGCCAGCAGTTTACTCTCTCCCACAGGGTCCTATTCACCCCTCCACTTT	CASSLLSPTGSYSPLHF	.	TRBJ1-6	TRBV27	.